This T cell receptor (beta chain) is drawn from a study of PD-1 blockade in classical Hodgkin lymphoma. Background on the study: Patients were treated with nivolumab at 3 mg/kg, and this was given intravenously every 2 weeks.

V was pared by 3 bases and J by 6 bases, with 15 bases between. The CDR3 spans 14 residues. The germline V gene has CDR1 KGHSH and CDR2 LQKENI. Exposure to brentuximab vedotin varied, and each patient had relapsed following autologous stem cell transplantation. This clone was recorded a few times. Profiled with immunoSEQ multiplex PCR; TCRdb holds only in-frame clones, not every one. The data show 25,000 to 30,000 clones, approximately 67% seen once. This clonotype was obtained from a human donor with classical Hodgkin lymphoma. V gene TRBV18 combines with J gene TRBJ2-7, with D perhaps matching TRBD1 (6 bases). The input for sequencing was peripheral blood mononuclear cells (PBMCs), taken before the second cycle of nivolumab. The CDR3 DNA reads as TGTGCCAGCTCACCCGAAGGACAGTCCGCCGAGCAGTACTTC. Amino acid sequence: CASSPEGQSAEQYF.